Following are 16 T cell receptor beta chains from one sample sequenced in a study of T cells expressing NK-cell markers. Following a re-call of the 5' RACE reads, TCRdb has one entry per CDR3 protein and lacks DNA. This repertoire comprises some 440,000 distinct CDR3 sequences; its ten largest clones make up approximately 1.4%. The sequenced material came from blood T cells: a sorted CD56 or NKG2C T cell subset, CD4+ or CD8+ T cells, or bulk PBMC T cells (not recorded which). These receptors all stem from a woman in her forties or fifties in good health.

The chain has TRBV5-6 and TRBJ2-1; the D call of TRBD1 rests on TCRdb alone, since no DNA is present to check it. Germline CDR1 SGHDT, CDR2 YYEEEE. The length of the CDR3 is 15 residues. CDR3 sequence reads: CASSFRPHSYNEQFF.

The V gene is TRBV4-1, the J gene TRBJ2-2; TCRdb indicates TRBD1, and absent DNA this call remains unverified. The CDR3 is 15 amino acids. Germline loops: CDR1 MGHRA, CDR2 YSYEKL. CDR3 in amino acids: CASSHPTGPTGELFF.

This chain uses TRBV24-1 with TRBJ2-5; TCRdb returns TRBD1, unconfirmable since there is no DNA. This CDR3 region has 15 residues. CDR1 is KGHDR, CDR2 SFDVKD, per germline. The CDR3: CATSDFQQGAETQYF.

The gene calls are TRBV21-1 and TRBJ2-5. TRBV21-1 constitutes a pseudogene. This CDR3 spans 14 amino acids. The CDR3 protein is CASSKPQVRETQYF.

The genes are TRBV9 and TRBJ2-1. CDR3 length: 13 amino acids. CDR1 and CDR2 from the germline V gene are SGDLS and YYNGEE. CDR3 loop: CASSVGGTMMQFF. The complete variable domain, with remaining parts taken from reference TRBV9 and TRBJ2-1, reads DSGVTQTPKHLITATGQRVTLRCSPRSGDLSVYWYQQSLDQGLQFLIQYYNGEERAKGNILERFSAQQFPDLHSELNLSSLELGDSALYFCASSVGGTMMQFFGPGTRLTVL.

The chain combines TRBV5-1 with TRBJ1-1; TCRdb selects TRBD1, and the lack of DNA leaves this call unchecked. The CDR3 has 16 residues. In germline, CDR1 is SGHRS, CDR2 YFSETQ. CDR3 residues: CASSLLQGAMGTEAFF.

The chain employs TRBV2 and TRBJ1-4; TCRdb designates TRBD1, a call that cannot be tested without DNA. The length of the CDR3 is 13 residues. Per germline, CDR1 SNHLY and CDR2 FYNNEI. CDR3 residues: CVQTGRANEKLFF.

This chain links TRBV19 with TRBJ2-1; TCRdb's D call, TRBD2, is unchecked because there is no DNA. The CDR3 length is 18 residues. Germline values: CDR1 LNHDA, CDR2 SQIVND (reference sequence). The CDR3 here is CASRRLAGTIRGANEQFF.

CDR3: CSARDWALGGGQETQYF. J is TRBJ2-5 and V is TRBV20-1; with no DNA, the TCRdb D assignment of TRBD2 cannot be verified. Germline V gives CDR1 DFQATT, CDR2 SNEGSKA (reference sequence). The CDR3 is 17 residues long.

The chain links TRBV27 to TRBJ2-3; without DNA, the TCRdb call of TRBD2 cannot be checked. CDR3 length: 14 amino acids. Germline V gene sequence: CDR1 MNHEY, CDR2 SMNVEV (reference sequence). The CDR3 spells CASSSGLAGDTQYF.

The chain joins TRBV24-1 to TRBJ1-1. The germline CDR1 and CDR2 sequences are KGHDR and SFDVKD. CDR3 size: 13 residues. CDR3 sequence reads: CATSDSGRERAFF.

The chain has TRBV28 and TRBJ2-2; the D call of TRBD2 rests on TCRdb alone, since no DNA is present to check it. The CDR3 spans 17 residues. Germline V CDR1 and CDR2: MDHEN, SYDVKM. CDR3 loop: CASSPPGLAGVGGELFF.

This rearrangement joins TRBV24-1 to TRBJ2-2; TCRdb returns TRBD2, unconfirmable since there is no DNA. Per germline, CDR1 KGHDR and CDR2 SFDVKD. The CDR3 totals 13 residues. The chain's CDR3 is CATGREGTGELFF.

The V call is TRBV10-1, the J call TRBJ2-1; the D call from TCRdb, TRBD2, cannot be confirmed without DNA. Germline CDR1 and CDR2: WNHNN and SYGVQD (reference sequence). The CDR3 consists of 12 residues. The CDR3 is CASSENSGKQFF.

The chain joins TRBV30 to TRBJ2-1. The CDR3 sequence is 11 residues long. Germline-derived CDR1 and CDR2 are GTSNPN and SVGIG (reference sequence). The CDR3 protein is CAWFSELEQFF.

This CDR3 is CAISESQGAETQYF. V usage is TRBV10-3 and J usage is TRBJ2-5; TCRdb outputs TRBD1, but without DNA this stays unchecked. Germline-derived CDR1 and CDR2 are ENHRY and SYGVKD. This CDR3 has 14 amino acids.